The clone carrying this TCR beta chain was seen a few times. Its antigen is unidentified. Other DNA sequences in the sample encode the same CDR3. The authors reverse transcribed all of the isolated RNA, so sequencing captured expressed TCRB transcripts. Profiled with immunoSEQ multiplex PCR; TCRdb holds only in-frame clones, not every one. The repertoire holds 600,000 or so clones, with 12% as singletons. Germline CDR1 and CDR2: SQVTM and ANQGSEA. This CDR3 comprises 16 residues. The V gene lost 6 bases and the J gene lost 1 base, with 16 bases spanning the gap. The data are from a study of beta chain features in type 1 diabetes. Findings and caveats of the study: When VDJ junctions were examined, type 1 diabetes patients showed fewer insertions and more deletions. In every one of the four CD4+ subsets, TCRB CDR3s were moderately but significantly shorter in Type 1 diabetes patients.

The TCR was taken from a man younger than 40 with type 1 diabetes. The chain recombines TRBV29-1 with TRBJ2-6; tentative D call: TRBD1 (6 bases). What was sequenced was naive CD4+ T cells from blood. This CDR3 reads CSVTAVQGSGANVLTF. The CDR3 nucleotides are TGCAGCGTCACTGCGGTCCAGGGGTCTGGGGCCAACGTCCTGACTTTC.